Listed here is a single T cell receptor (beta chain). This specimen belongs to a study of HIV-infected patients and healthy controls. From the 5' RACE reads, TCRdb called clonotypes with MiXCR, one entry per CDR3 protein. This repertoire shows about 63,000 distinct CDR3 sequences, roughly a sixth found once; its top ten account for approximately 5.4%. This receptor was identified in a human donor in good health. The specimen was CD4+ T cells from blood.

CDR3 region: CASSQDFTAREQYF. The CDR3 DNA sequence: TGTGCCAGCAGCCAAGATTTCACGGCACGCGAGCAGTACTTC. The chain couples TRBV14 to TRBJ2-7; D is uncertain. Germline CDR1 and CDR2: SGHDN and FVKESK. There are 14 residues in the CDR3. V was shortened by 0 bases and J by 6 bases, with 12 bases between the two germline ends. Variable domain in full (rest from reference TRBV14 and TRBJ2-7): EAGVTQFPSHSVIEKGQTVTLRCDPISGHDNLYWYRRVMGKEIKFLLHFVKESKQDESGMPNNRFLAERTGGTYSTLKVQPAELEDSGVYFCASSQDFTAREQYFGPGTRLTVT.